The T cell receptor beta chain described here comes from a study of cytomegalovirus exposure and HLA in healthy donors. Germline CDR1 is MNHNY and CDR2 is SVGAGI (reference sequence). V dropped 2 bases and J dropped 6; count of bases not matched to a gene: 7. The CDR3 loop spans 16 amino acids. There are a few counts of this clone. PCR primers comprised 60 Vbeta and 13 Jbeta primers. Assay: immunoSEQ multiplex PCR; the TCRdb copy retains only in-frame clones and omits some. The sample carries around 110,000 clones, more than 60% recorded once. This TCR came from a man in his late teens or twenties in good health and CMV-seronegative. Sequenced input: PBMCs. The rearrangement uses TRBV6-6 and TRBJ1-5; 10 nucleotides line up with TRBD1. CDR3 region: CASSYVTGGAGQPQHF. Written as DNA, the CDR3 is TGTGCCAGCAGTTACGTGACAGGGGGCGCGGGTCAGCCCCAGCATTTT.